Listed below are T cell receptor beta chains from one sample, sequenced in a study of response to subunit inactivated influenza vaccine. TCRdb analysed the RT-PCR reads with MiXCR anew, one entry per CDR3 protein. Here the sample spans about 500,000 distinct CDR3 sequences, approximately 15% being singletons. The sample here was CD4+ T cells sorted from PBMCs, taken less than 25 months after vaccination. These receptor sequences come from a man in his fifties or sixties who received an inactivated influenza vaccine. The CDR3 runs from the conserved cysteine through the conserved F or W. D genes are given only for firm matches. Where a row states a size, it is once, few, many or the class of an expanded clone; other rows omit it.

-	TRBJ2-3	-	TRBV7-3	CASSLSRDPTDTQYF	TGTGCCAGCAGCCTTAGCCGGGACCCCACAGATACGCAGTATTTT
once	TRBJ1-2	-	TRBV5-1	CASSLGHQNAGYTF	TGCGCCAGCAGCTTGGGACACCAAAACGCTGGCTACACCTTC
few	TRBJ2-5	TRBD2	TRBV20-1	CSTEGLVQETQYF	TGCAGTACCGAGGGACTAGTTCAAGAGACCCAGTACTTC
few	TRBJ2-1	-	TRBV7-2	CATPSRGATNEQFF	TGTGCCACCCCCTCACGGGGAGCCACCAATGAGCAGTTCTTC
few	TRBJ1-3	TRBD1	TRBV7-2	CASSLSTGGRDTIYF	TGTGCCAGCAGCTTATCTACAGGGGGCCGAGACACCATATATTTT
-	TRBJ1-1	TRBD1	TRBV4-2	CASSIGTGGTEAFF	TGTGCCAGCAGCATCGGGACAGGGGGCACTGAAGCTTTCTTT
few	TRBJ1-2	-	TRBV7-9	CASSPQGITNYGYTF	TGTGCCAGCAGCCCTCAGGGTATAACTAACTATGGCTACACCTTC
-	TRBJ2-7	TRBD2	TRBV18	CASSPSGGGYSYEQYF	TGTGCCAGCTCACCATCGGGCGGGGGGTACTCCTACGAGCAGTACTTC
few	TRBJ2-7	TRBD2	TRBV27	CASSLYRTSGGAYEQYF	TGTGCCAGCAGTTTATACAGGACTAGCGGGGGGGCCTACGAGCAGTACTTC
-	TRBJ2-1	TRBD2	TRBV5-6	CASSKPPGLAGGKRNEQFF	TGTGCCAGCAGCAAGCCCCCGGGACTAGCGGGGGGGAAAAGGAATGAGCAGTTCTTC
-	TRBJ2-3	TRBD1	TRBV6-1	CASSAQGALSTDTQYF	TGTGCCAGCAGTGCACAGGGGGCGCTTAGCACAGATACGCAGTATTTT
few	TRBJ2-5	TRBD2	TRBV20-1	CSGSGGARETQYF	TGCAGTGGTAGCGGGGGGGCGAGGGAGACCCAGTACTTC
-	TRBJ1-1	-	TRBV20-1	CSARAIKNTEAFF	TGCAGTGCTAGGGCCATAAAGAACACTGAAGCTTTCTTT
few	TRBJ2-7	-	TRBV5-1	CASSLGDFYEQYF	TGCGCCAGCAGCTTAGGGGACTTCTACGAGCAGTACTTC
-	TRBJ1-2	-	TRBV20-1	CSTPGQPNYGYTF	TGCAGTACACCGGGACAACCTAACTATGGCTACACCTTC
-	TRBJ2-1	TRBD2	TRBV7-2	CASSQRTSGGEQFF	TGTGCCAGCAGCCAGAGGACTAGCGGGGGTGAGCAGTTCTTC
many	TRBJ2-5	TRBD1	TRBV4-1	CASSQGDRFQETQYF	TGCGCCAGCAGCCAAGGGGACAGATTCCAAGAGACCCAGTACTTC
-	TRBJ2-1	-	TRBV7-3	CASSTSRGEQFF	TGTGCCAGCAGCACGAGTAGGGGTGAGCAGTTCTTC
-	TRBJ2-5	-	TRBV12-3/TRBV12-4	CASSIGENQETQYF	TGTGCCAGCTCTATCGGGGAGAACCAAGAGACCCAGTACTTC
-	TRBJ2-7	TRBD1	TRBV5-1	CASSLQGQGAYEQYF	TGCGCCAGCAGCTTGCAGGGACAGGGGGCCTACGAGCAGTACTTC
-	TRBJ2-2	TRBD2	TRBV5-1	CASSDAGLAAGELFF	TGCGCCAGCAGCGACGCGGGACTAGCGGCCGGGGAGCTGTTTTTT
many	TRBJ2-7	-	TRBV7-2	CASSLTLGSYEQYF	TGTGCCAGCAGCTTAACCCTGGGATCCTACGAGCAGTACTTC
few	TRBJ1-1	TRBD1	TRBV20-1	CSARTRGTVNTEAFF	TGCAGTGCCAGAACCAGGGGGACGGTGAACACTGAAGCTTTCTTT
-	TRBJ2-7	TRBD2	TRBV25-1	CASSDSGGHRSYEQYF	TGTGCCAGCAGTGATAGCGGGGGGCACCGCTCCTACGAGCAGTACTTC
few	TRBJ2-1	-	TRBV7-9	CASSSPGDPIYNEQFF	TGTGCCAGCAGCAGTCCGGGGGACCCTATTTACAATGAGCAGTTCTTC
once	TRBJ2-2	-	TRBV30	CAWSGGSGETGELFF	TGTGCCTGGAGTGGGGGAAGCGGAGAAACCGGGGAGCTGTTTTTT
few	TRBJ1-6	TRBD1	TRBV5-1	CASSSDRGYNSPLHF	TGCGCCAGCAGCTCCGACAGGGGGTATAATTCACCCCTCCACTTT
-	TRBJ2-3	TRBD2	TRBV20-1	CSATRTSGGPDTQYF	TGCAGTGCTACACGAACTAGCGGGGGGCCGGATACGCAGTATTTT